Below, 10 T cell receptor beta chains from the same sample are listed, as sequenced in a study of CD8+ T cells in alopecia areata. Stated treatment: oral pan-JAK inhibitor, 5-10 mg twice daily. TCR sequencing used cDNA made by reverse transcription of extracted RNA. The data were produced by immunoSEQ multiplex PCR, yet TCRdb's version contains in-frame clones alone and is incomplete. The sample includes around 70,000 clones, over 25% of them seen just once. This sample comprised CD8+ T cells sorted from blood, obtained at week 4, from a patient treated with tofacitinib. Receptor source: a human donor with alopecia areata.

This clone occurred many times. The rearrangement uses TRBV7-9 and TRBJ2-1; D is unresolved. Germline V gene lookup returns CDR1 SEHNR and CDR2 FQNEAQ (reference sequence). Between the trimmed V and J ends, which lost 5 bases and 7 bases, there was a span of 12 bases. The CDR3 is made up of 13 amino acids. As DNA, the CDR3 is TGTGCCAGCAGCACTGGACGTTGGAATGAGCAGTTCTTC. This codes for CASSTGRWNEQFF.

This chain links TRBV29-1 with TRBJ2-5; 9 nucleotides match TRBD2. Unmatched junction bases numbered 13, after V lost 2 bases and J lost 9 bases. Germline CDR1 and CDR2: SQVTM and ANQGSEA. The CDR3 runs 15 residues. Here the CDR3 DNA reads TGCAGCGTTGAACCAAGACTAGCGGATTCCTCGGCCCAGTACTTC. Residues: CSVEPRLADSSAQYF.

V and J are TRBV30 and TRBJ2-3; D gene unclear. The CDR3 runs 14 residues. Germline CDR1 is GTSNPN and CDR2 is SVGIG (reference sequence). Trimming removed 0 bases from V and 5 bases from J, with 12 bases in between. CDR3 coding DNA: TGTGCCTGGAGTGTACTGAGTGGCGGAGATACGCAGTATTTT. Its protein product is CAWSVLSGGDTQYF.

The table lists this clone with a few counts. The chain joins TRBV15 to TRBJ2-2; a weak D match, TRBD2 (5 bases). Trimming cost V 1 base and J 5 bases, with 11 bases left between them. Per the germline V gene, CDR1 is LNHNV and CDR2 is YYDKDF (reference sequence). This CDR3 region has 15 residues. DNA for the CDR3: TGTGCCACCAGCAGAGGGGAGATTGAGACCGGGGAGCTGTTTTTT. Encoded protein: CATSRGEIETGELFF.

This clone was picked up a small number of times. The chain links TRBV11-2 to TRBJ2-2; perhaps D is TRBD1 or TRBD2 (7 bases each). V lost 0 bases and J 5 bases, leaving 16 bases between the germline ends. The CDR3 totals 17 residues. The germline gives CDR1 SGHAT, CDR2 FQNNGV. For the CDR3, the DNA is TGTGCCAGCAGCTTAGATATCGGCAGGGGGGGAACCGGGGAGCTGTTTTTT. Translating it yields CASSLDIGRGGTGELFF.

This clone has just one count. In nucleotides, the CDR3 is TGCGCCAGCAGCCAAGTGGTAAATAGCAATCAGCCCCAGCATTTT. Protein: CASSQVVNSNQPQHF. The gene calls are TRBV4-1 and TRBJ1-5; D remains ambiguous. CDR1 is MGHRA and CDR2 is YSYEKL in the germline V gene. The CDR3 loop spans 15 amino acids. V was cut by 1 base and J by 0 bases, with 7 bases left in between.

This chain links TRBV13 with TRBJ2-5; TRBD2 aligns across 7 bases. The junction had 3 bases not matched to a gene; V was cut back by 4 bases and J by 4 bases. CDR1 and CDR2 (germline): PRHDT, FYEKMQ (reference sequence). The CDR3 covers 13 residues. The CDR3: CASSWEGTETQYF. The CDR3 bases are TGTGCCAGCAGCTGGGAGGGTACAGAGACCCAGTACTTC.

This clone is categorized as medium-sized. J is TRBJ1-4 and V is TRBV5-8; D gene ambiguous. Trimming shortened V by 0 bases and J by 3 bases, and 18 bases separated the two germline ends. Germline CDR1 is SGHTS and CDR2 is YDEGEE. The CDR3 has 18 residues. The CDR3 bases are TGTGCCAGCAGCTTGGGTCTCGGTCCCCGGCAGCCTAATGAAAAACTGTTTTTT. Protein sequence: CASSLGLGPRQPNEKLFF.

The chain combines TRBV7-2 with TRBJ2-4; D ambiguous. Germline CDR1 reads SGHTA; CDR2 reads FQGNSA. V gave up 2 bases and J gave up 6 bases, with 11 bases separating them. This CDR3 comprises 14 residues. The CDR3 nucleotides are TGTGCCAGCAGCTTAACTCTGACACCAAACATTCAGTACTTC. Its protein product is CASSLTLTPNIQYF.

A few counts support this clone. V gene TRBV5-6 combines with J gene TRBJ2-4; D is unclear. V lost 3 bases and J 5 bases, leaving 6 bases between the germline ends. The germline V gene encodes CDR1 SGHDT and CDR2 YYEEEE. The CDR3 runs 12 residues. The CDR3 nucleotides read TGTGCCAGCAGCTCCGGACAAAACATTCAGTACTTC. It codes for CASSSGQNIQYF. The variable domain in full, with the rest retrieved from reference TRBV5-6 and TRBJ2-4, is DAGVTQSPTHLIKTRGQQVTLRCSPKSGHDTVSWYQQALGQGPQFIFQYYEEEERQRGNFPDRFSGHQFPNYSSELNVNALLLGDSALYLCASSSGQNIQYFGAGTRLSVL.